This TCR beta chain was sequenced for a study of cytomegalovirus exposure and HLA in healthy donors. The PCR contained 60 Vbeta and 13 Jbeta primers. Clones were sequenced by immunoSEQ multiplex PCR, and TCRdb holds only the in-frame ones, with some missing. The data hold about 160,000 clones, with around 84% observed a single time. Trimming stripped 5 bases from V and 8 bases from J, with 12 bases between. The CDR3 has 12 residues. Germline V gives CDR1 SEHNR, CDR2 FQNEAQ (reference sequence). This clone showed up just once. The clonotype originates from a man aged 18 to 29 in good health and CMV-seronegative. The chain has TRBV7-9 and TRBJ1-2, with D perhaps matching TRBD1 (5 bases). The material sequenced was PBMCs. The CDR3 DNA is TGTGCCAGCAGCCCCGATGGGGGGGGCTACACCTTC. Translation gives CASSPDGGGYTF.